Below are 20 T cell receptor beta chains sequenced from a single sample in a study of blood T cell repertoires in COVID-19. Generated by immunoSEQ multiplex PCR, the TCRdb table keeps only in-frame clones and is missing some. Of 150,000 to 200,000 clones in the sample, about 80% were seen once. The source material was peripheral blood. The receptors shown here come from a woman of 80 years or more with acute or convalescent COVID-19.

CDR3 amino acids: CASSLEGTFYEQYF. The CDR3 DNA sequence: TGTGCCAGCAGCCTCGAGGGGACTTTCTACGAGCAGTACTTC. The chain has TRBV7-2 and TRBJ2-7, with D perhaps TRBD2 (6 bases). Germline V lookup: CDR1 SGHTA, CDR2 FQGNSA. V lost 5 bases to trimming and J lost 3 bases, with 14 bases between them. This CDR3 is 14 amino acids long.

The CDR3: CASSEGTGGLSGNTIYF. The CDR3 nucleotides read TGTGCCAGCAGCGAAGGGACAGGGGGCCTCTCTGGAAACACCATATATTTT. The chain employs TRBV7-9 and TRBJ1-3; 12 bases match TRBD1. The CDR3 extends over 17 amino acids. Germline V gene data show CDR1 as SEHNR and CDR2 as FQNEAQ (reference sequence). Unmatched junction bases numbered 5, after V lost 5 bases and J lost 0 bases.

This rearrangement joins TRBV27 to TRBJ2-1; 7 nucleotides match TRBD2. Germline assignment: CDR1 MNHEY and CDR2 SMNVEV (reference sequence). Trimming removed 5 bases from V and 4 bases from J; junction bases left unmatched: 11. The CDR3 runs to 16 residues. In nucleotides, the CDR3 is TGTGCCAGCAGTCCTGCCCCAGCGGGGCAGTACAATGAGCAGTTCTTC. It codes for CASSPAPAGQYNEQFF.

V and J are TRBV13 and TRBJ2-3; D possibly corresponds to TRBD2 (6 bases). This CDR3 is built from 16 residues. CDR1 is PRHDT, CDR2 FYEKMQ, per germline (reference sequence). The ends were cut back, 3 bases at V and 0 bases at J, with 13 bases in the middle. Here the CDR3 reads CASSFYRDLSTDTQYF. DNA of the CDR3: TGTGCCAGCAGCTTTTACCGGGACTTAAGCACAGATACGCAGTATTTT.

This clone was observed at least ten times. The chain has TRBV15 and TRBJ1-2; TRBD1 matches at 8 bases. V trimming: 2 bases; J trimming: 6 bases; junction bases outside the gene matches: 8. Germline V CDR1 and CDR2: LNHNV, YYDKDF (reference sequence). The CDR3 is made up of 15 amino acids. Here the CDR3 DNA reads TGTGCCACCAGCAGAACTCAGGGGGCTTACGATGGCTACACCTTC. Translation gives CATSRTQGAYDGYTF.

CDR3 sequence: CASSRGLAGVGYEQYF. In nucleotides, the CDR3 is TGTGCCAGCAGCCGCGGACTAGCGGGAGTCGGCTACGAGCAGTACTTC. The J gene is TRBJ2-7, the V gene TRBV3-1 (or the pseudogene TRBV3-2), with TRBD2 identical over 13 bases. V shed 4 bases and J 3 bases; nucleotides not matched to a gene: 6. This CDR3 contains 16 residues. CDR1 LGHDT and CDR2 YNNKEL come from the germline V gene (reference sequence).

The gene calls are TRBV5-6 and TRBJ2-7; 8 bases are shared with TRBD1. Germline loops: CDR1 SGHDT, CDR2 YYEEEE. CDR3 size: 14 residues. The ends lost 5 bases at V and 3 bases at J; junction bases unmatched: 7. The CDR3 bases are TGTGCCAGCAGGGCGGCAGGGGGCATCTACGAGCAGTACTTC. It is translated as CASRAAGGIYEQYF.

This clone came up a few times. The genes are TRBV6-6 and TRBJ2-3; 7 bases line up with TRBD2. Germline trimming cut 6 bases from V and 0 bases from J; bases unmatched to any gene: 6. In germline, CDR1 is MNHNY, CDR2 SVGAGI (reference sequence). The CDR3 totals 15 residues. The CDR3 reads CASSLADTSTDTQYF. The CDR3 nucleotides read TGTGCCAGCAGCCTAGCGGACACTAGCACAGATACGCAGTATTTT.

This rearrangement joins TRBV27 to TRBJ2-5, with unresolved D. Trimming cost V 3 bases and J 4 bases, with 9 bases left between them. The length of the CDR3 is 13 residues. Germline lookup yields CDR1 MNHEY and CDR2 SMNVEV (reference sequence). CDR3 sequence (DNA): TGTGCCAGCAGTTTTGTTAGAAGAGAGACCCAGTACTTC. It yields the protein CASSFVRRETQYF.

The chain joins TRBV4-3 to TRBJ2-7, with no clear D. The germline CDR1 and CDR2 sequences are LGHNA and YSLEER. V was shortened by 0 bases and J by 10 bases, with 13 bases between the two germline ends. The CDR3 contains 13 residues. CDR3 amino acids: CASSQEYGSTQYF. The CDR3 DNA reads TGCGCCAGCAGCCAAGAATACGGGTCGACTCAGTACTTC.

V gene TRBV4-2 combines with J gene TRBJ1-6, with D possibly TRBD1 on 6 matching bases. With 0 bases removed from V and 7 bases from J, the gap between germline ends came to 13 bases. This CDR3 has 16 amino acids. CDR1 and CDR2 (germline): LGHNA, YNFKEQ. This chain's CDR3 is CASSQEPRQGNSPLHF. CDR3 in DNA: TGTGCCAGCAGCCAAGAGCCCCGGCAGGGGAATTCACCCCTCCACTTT.

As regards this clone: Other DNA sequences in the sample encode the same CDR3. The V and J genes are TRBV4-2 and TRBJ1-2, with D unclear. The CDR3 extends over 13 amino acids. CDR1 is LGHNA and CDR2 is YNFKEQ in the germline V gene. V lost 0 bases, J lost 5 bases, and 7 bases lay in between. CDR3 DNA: TGTGCCAGCAGCCAAGATCCGGGGTATGGCTACACCTTC. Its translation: CASSQDPGYGYTF.

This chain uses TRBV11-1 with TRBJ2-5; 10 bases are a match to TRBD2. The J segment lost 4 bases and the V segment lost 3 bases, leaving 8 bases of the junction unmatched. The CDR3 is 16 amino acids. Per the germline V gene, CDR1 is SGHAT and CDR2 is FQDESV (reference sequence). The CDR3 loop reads CASSFGSSGRSETQYF. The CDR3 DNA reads TGTGCCAGCAGCTTCGGGTCTAGCGGGAGATCAGAGACCCAGTACTTC.

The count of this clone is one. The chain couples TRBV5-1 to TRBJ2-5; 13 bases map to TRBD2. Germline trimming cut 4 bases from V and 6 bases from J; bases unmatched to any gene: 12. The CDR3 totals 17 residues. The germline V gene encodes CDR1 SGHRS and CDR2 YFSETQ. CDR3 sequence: CASSGGTSGIFGKTQYF. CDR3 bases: TGCGCCAGCAGCGGCGGGACTAGCGGGATTTTCGGAAAGACCCAGTACTTC.

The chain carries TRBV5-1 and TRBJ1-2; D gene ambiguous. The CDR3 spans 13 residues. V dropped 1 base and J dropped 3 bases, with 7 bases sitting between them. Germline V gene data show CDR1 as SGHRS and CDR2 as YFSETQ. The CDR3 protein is CASSLRVDYGYTF. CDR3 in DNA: TGCGCCAGCAGCTTGAGAGTCGACTATGGCTACACCTTC. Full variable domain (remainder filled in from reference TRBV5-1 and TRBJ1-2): KAGVTQTPRYLIKTRGQQVTLSCSPISGHRSVSWYQQTPGQGLQFLFEYFSETQRNKGNFPGRFSGRQFSNSRSEMNVSTLELGDSALYLCASSLRVDYGYTFGSGTRLTVV.

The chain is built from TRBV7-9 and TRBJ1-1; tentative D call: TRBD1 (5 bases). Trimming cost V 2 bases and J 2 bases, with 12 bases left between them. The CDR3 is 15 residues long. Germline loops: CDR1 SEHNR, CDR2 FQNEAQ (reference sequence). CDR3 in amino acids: CASSLFSRANTEAFF. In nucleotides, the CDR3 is TGTGCCAGCAGCTTATTTTCCAGGGCCAACACTGAAGCTTTCTTT.

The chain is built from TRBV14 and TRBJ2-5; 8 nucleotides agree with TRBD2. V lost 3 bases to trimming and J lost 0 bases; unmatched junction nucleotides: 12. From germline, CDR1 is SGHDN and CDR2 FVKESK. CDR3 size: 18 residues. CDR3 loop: CASSHPQTGGRYQETQYF. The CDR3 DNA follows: TGTGCCAGCAGCCACCCGCAGACTGGCGGGAGGTACCAAGAGACCCAGTACTTC.

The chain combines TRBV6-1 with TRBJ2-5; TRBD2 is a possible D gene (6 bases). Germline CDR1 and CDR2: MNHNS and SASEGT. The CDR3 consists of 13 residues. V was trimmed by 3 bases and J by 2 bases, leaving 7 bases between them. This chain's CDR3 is CASSEAGQETQYF. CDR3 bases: TGTGCCAGCAGTGAGGCGGGACAAGAGACCCAGTACTTC.

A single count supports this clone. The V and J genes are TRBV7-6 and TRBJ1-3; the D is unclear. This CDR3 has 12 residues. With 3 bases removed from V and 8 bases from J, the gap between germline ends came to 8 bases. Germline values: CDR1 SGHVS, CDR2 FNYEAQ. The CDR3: CASSFEGHTIYF. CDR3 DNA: TGTGCCAGCAGCTTTGAGGGCCACACCATATATTTT.

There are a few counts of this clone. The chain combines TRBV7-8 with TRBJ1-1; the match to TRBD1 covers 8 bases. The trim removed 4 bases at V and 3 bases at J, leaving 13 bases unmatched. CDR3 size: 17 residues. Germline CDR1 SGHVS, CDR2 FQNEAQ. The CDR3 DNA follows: TGTGCCAGCAGCTACCGACAGGGGAGAGTTGAGGACACTGAAGCTTTCTTT. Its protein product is CASSYRQGRVEDTEAFF.